This T cell receptor (beta chain) appears in the sequencing data of a study of beta chain features in type 1 diabetes. Across the study: Investigators examined 107,917,701 sorted cells across all samples. Overall study findings and caveats: It was among patients, rather than healthy donors, that naive, central memory and Treg TCRB repertoires appeared more similar.

The CDR3 sequence is 14 residues long. Germline V gives CDR1 SGHRS, CDR2 YFSETQ. Deletions cut 4 bases from V and 4 bases from J, with 15 bases between. This clone was found a few times. Its antigen is unidentified. The entirety of the isolated RNA underwent reverse transcription, so expressed TCRB transcripts were sequenced. Naive, central memory and regulatory T cell samples averaged around 3.9 million immunoSEQ reads each. Clones were sequenced by immunoSEQ multiplex PCR, and TCRdb holds only the in-frame ones, with some missing. The sample gives over 150,000 clones, approximately 8.1% of which show up once; about 0.6% is in the top ten.

The chain employs TRBV5-1 and TRBJ2-7; TRBD2 is a possible D gene (5 bases). The sample comprised central memory CD4+ T cells from blood. The TCR sequence derives from a man younger than 35 in good health. The CDR3 coding sequence is TGCGCCAGCAGCCAAGCACCCGGGGAGTACGAGCAGTACTTC. As protein: CASSQAPGEYEQYF.